This T cell receptor beta chain was found in a study of CD8 T cells in Susac syndrome (dated by TCRdb to about 2019). Describing the broader study: Whether CD8+ T cell activation and differentiation in Susac syndrome was antigen driven was tested using repertoire sequencing. CD8+ T cell repertoire clonality was compared between around eleven healthy donors, some 14 Susac syndrome patients and approximately 16 multiple sclerosis patients.

General study outcomes and caveats: The study acknowledged that relatively few individuals were included in the TCR sequencing and HLA analysis.

Peripheral blood CD8+ and CD4+ T cells from healthy donors, Susac syndrome patients and multiple sclerosis patients were profiled using high-throughput TCR beta sequencing. Healthy donors were age- and sex-matched controls. Bulk CD8+ and CD4+ T cells were purified by magnetic negative isolation, whereas CD8+ TEMRA cells were enriched by FACS. Blood was collected in EDTA tubes and processed within 24 hours, with PBMCs isolated through density gradient centrifugation. PBMCs intended for TCR sequencing were cryopreserved in liquid nitrogen and were subsequently thawed in a 37 degrees C water bath. Purity of sorted or isolated CD4+, CD8+ and CD8+ TEMRA cells was at least 90%. This clonotype is a singleton in its sample. Its antigen target is currently unknown. The record has no base qualities; no much larger clone is one base away. One read gives only weak evidence. At the junction V is shortened by 1 base and J by 0 bases, with 7 bases in between. Reading from cysteine to phenylalanine, the CDR3 counts 15 amino acids. Left in the record is the CDR3 DNA by itself, 45 bases read in frame from the first base. CDR1 and CDR2 are drawn from the germline V gene: SQVTM, ANQGSEA.

RNA was extracted with the RNeasy kit and roughly 0.45 to 1 ug was reverse transcribed using random hexamers. TCR beta CDR3 regions were amplified with the immunoSEQ multiplex PCR assay covering 54 Vbeta and 13 Jbeta segments. PCR amplification bias was corrected using a synthetic template baseline for primer optimization and computational correction. The authors processed their data as follows. Reads were assigned to V, D and J genes according to IMGT and analyzed in immunoSEQ Analyzer, with only productive sequences retained. To calculate clonality, Shannon entropy was normalized by log2 of the number of productive unique sequences and then subtracted from one. For each patient and control, public and private clones were evaluated within the 100 most prevalent clones. Clones were defined as Susac-specific when absent from the healthy and MS cohorts, from about 970 published viral clones and from other ImmuneACCESS disease sequences. The public reads were run again by TCRdb, first through fastp at Q25 and then through MiXCR, and only productive beta chains were kept. Each CDR3 protein gets just one entry, which takes the most common genes and DNA from the rows behind it. The V and J calls reflect TCRdb's pipeline rather than the authors' work. The sample records under 150,000 distinct CDR3 sequences, around 94% of which are singletons. The top ten clonotypes cover approximately 0.27% of the sample.

Sequencing was carried out using CD8+ T cells from PBMCs. The sequence is built from TRBV29-1 and TRBJ2-6; there is no confident call for the D gene. This clonotype was sampled from a human donor in good health. The CDR3: CSVEVPNSGANVLTF. The DNA sequence reads TGCAGCGTTGAAGTCCCAAACTCTGGGGCCAACGTCCTGACTTTC.